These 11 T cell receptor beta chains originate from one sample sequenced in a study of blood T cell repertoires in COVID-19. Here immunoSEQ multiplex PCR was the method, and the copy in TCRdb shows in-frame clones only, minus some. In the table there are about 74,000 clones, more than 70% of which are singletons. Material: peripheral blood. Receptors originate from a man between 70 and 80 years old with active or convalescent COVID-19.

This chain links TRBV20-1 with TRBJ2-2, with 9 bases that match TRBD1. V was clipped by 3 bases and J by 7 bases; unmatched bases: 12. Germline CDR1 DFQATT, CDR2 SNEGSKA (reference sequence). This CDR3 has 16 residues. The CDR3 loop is CSASDSGTGRIGELFF. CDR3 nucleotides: TGCAGTGCTAGTGATTCTGGGACAGGGCGGATCGGGGAGCTGTTTTTT.

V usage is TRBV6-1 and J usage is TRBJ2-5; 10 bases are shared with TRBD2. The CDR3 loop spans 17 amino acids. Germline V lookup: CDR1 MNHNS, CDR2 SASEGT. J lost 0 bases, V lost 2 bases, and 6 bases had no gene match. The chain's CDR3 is CASSESVSGGYQETQYF. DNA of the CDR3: TGTGCCAGCAGTGAATCTGTTAGCGGGGGGTACCAAGAGACCCAGTACTTC.

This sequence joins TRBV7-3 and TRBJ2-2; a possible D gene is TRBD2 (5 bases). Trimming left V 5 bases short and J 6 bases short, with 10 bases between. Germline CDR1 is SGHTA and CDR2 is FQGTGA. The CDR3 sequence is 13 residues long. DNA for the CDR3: TGTGCCAGCAGCCCCCCCGGGGCCGGGGAGCTGTTTTTT. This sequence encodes CASSPPGAGELFF.

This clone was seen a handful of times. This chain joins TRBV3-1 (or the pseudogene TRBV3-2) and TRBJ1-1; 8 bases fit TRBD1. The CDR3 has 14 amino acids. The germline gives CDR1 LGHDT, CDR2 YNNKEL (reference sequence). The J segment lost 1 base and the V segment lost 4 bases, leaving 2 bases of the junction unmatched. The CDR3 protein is CASSRQGRNTEAFF. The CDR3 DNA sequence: TGTGCCAGCAGCCGACAGGGGAGGAACACTGAAGCTTTCTTT.

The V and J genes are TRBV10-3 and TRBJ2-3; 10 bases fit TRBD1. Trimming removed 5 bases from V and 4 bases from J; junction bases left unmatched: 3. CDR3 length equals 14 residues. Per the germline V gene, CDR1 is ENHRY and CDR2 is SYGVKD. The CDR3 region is CAISRTGGADTQYF. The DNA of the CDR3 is TGTGCCATCAGTAGGACAGGGGGTGCAGATACGCAGTATTTT.

CDR3 sequence reads: CSVVYLADIHTQYF. The CDR3, as DNA: TGCAGCGTTGTGTACCTAGCGGATATCCACACCCAGTACTTC. The gene calls are TRBV29-1 and TRBJ2-5, with 7 positions matching TRBD2. V shed 4 bases and J 8 bases; nucleotides not matched to a gene: 13. Germline lookup yields CDR1 SQVTM and CDR2 ANQGSEA. The CDR3 extends over 14 amino acids.

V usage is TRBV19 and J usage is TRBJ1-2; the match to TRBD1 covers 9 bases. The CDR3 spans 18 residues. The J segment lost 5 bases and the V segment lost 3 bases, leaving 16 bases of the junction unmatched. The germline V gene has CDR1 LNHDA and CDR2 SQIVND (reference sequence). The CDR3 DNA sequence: TGTGCCAGTAGTATGCTTGGCCAATCGGGACAGGGCCTATATGGCTACACCTTC. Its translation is CASSMLGQSGQGLYGYTF.

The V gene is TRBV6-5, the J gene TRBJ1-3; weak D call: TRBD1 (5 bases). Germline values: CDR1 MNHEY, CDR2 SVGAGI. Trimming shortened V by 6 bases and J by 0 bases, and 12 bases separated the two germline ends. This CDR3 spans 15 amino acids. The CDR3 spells CASSLRELSGNTIYF. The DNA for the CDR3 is TGTGCCAGCAGCCTCAGGGAACTCTCTGGAAACACCATATATTTT.

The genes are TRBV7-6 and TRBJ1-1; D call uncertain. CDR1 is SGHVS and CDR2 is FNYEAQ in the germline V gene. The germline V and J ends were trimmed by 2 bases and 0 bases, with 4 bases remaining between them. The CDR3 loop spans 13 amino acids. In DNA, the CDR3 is TGTGCCAGCAGCTTATATATGAACACTGAAGCTTTCTTT. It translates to CASSLYMNTEAFF.

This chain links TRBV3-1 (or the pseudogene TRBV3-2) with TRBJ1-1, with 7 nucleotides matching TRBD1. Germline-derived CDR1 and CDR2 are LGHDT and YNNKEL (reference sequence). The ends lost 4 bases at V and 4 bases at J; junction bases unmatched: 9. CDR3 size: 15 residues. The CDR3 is CASSPPTTGTTEAFF. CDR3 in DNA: TGTGCCAGCAGCCCCCCCACGACAGGGACCACTGAAGCTTTCTTT.

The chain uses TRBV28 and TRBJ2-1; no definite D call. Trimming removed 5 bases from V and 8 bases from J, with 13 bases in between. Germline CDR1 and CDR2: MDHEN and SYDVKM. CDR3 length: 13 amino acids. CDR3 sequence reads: CASSPSPPHEQFF. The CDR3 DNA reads TGTGCCAGCAGTCCCTCCCCCCCCCATGAGCAGTTCTTC.